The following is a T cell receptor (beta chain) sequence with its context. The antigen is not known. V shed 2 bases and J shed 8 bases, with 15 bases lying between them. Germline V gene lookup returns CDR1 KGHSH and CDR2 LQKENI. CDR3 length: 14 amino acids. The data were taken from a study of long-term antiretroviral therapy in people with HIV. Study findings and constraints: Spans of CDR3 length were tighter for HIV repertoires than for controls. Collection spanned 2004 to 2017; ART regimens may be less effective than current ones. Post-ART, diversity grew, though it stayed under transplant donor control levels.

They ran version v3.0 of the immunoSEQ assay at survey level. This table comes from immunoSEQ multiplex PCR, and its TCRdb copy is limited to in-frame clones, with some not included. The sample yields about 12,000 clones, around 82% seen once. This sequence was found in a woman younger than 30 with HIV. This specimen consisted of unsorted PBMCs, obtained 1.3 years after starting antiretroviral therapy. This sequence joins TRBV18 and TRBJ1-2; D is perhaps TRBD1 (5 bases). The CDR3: CASSPGRDLGGYTF. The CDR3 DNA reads TGTGCCAGCTCACCAGGACGGGACCTCGGGGGCTACACCTTC.